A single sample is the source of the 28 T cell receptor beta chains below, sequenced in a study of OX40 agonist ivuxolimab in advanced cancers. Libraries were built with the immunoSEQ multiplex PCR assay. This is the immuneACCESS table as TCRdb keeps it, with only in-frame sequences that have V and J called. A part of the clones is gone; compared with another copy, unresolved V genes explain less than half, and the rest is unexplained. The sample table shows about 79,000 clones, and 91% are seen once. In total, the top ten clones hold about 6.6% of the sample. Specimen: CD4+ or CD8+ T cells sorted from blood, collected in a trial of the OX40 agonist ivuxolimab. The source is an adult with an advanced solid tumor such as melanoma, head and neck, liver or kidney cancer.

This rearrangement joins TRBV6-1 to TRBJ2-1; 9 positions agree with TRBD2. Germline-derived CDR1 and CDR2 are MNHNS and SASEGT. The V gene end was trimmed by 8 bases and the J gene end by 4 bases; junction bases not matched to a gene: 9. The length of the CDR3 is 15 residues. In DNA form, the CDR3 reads TGTGCCAGCTGGATAGCTAGCGGGGCTTACAATGAGCAGTTCTTC. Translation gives CASWIASGAYNEQFF.

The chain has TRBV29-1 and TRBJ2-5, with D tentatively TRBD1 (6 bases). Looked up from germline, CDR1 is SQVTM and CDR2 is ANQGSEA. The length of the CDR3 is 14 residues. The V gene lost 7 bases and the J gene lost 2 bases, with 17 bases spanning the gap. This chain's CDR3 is CSAFYPGQQETQYF. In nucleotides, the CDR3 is TGCAGCGCTTTCTATCCCGGACAGCAAGAGACCCAGTACTTC. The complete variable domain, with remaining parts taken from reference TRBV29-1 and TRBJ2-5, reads SAVISQKPSRDICQRGTSLTIQCQVDSQVTMMFWYRQQPGQSLTLIATANQGSEATYESGFVIDKFPISRPNLTFSTLTVSNMSPEDSSIYLCSAFYPGQQETQYFGPGTRLLVL.

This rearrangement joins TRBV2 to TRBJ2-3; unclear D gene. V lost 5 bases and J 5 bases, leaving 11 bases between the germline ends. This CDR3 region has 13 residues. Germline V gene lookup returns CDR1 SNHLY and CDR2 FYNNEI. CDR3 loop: CASSLTREDTQYF. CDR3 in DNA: TGTGCCAGCAGTCTGACCCGCGAAGATACGCAGTATTTT.

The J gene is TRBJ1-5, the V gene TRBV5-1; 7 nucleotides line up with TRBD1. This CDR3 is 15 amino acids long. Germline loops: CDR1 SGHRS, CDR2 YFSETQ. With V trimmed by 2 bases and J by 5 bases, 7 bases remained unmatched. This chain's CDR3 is CASSFTGAQDQPQHF. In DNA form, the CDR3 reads TGCGCCAGCAGCTTTACAGGGGCCCAAGATCAGCCCCAGCATTTT.

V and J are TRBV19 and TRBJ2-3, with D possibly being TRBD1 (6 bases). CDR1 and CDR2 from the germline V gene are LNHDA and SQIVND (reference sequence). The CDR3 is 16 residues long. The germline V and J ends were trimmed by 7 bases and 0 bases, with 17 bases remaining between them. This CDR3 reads CASTQDGTRSTDTQYF. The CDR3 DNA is TGTGCCAGTACTCAGGACGGGACAAGGAGCACAGATACGCAGTATTTT.

In DNA, the CDR3 is TGTGCCAGCAGTTTAAGTGGTAGCGGACCACGCACCTACGAGCAGTACTTC. Its protein product is CASSLSGSGPRTYEQYF. The genes are TRBV28 and TRBJ2-7, with D perhaps TRBD2 (6 bases). The V end lost 2 bases, the J end lost 2 bases, and 19 bases lay between the germline ends. The CDR3 runs to 17 residues. Per germline, CDR1 MDHEN and CDR2 SYDVKM.

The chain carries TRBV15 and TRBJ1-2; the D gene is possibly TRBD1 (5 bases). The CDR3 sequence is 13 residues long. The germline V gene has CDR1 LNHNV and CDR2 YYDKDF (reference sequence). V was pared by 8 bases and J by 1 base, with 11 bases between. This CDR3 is CATGAGHNYGYTF. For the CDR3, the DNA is TGTGCCACCGGGGCAGGACATAACTATGGCTACACCTTC.

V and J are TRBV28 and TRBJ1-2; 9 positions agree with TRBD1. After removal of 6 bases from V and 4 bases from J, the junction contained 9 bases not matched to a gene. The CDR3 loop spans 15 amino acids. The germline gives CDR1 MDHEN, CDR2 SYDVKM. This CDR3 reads CASRPQQGAIYGYTF. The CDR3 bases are TGTGCCAGCAGACCTCAACAGGGGGCGATCTATGGCTACACCTTC.

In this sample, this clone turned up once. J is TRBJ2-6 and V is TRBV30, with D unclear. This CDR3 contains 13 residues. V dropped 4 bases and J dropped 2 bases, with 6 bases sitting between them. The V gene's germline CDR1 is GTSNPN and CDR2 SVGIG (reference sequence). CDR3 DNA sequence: TGTGCCTGGACCGCGGCTGGGGCCAACGTCCTGACTTTC. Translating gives CAWTAAGANVLTF.

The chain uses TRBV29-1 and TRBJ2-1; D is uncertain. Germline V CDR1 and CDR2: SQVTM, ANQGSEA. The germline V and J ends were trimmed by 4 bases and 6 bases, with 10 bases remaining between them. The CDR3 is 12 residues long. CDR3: CSVVVSLNEQFF. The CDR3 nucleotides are TGCAGCGTTGTAGTTAGCCTCAATGAGCAGTTCTTC.

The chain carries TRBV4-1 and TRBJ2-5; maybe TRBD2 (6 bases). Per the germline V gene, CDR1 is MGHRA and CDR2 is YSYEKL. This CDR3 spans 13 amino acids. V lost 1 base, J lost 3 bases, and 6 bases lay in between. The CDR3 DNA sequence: TGCGCCAGCAGCCAAGGGGGGGAAGAGACCCAGTACTTC. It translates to CASSQGGEETQYF.

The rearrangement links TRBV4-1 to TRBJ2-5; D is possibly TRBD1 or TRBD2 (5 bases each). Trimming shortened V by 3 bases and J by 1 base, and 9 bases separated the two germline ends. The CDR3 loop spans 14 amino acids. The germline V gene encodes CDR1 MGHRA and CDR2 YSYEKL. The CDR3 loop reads CASSQGPIQETQYF. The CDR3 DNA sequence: TGCGCCAGCAGCCAGGGACCGATCCAAGAGACCCAGTACTTC.

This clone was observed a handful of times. CDR3 region: CSGRDPTGTVGYTF. CDR3 in DNA: TGCAGCGGTCGAGACCCTACCGGGACAGTCGGCTACACCTTC. The chain joins TRBV29-1 to TRBJ1-2, with 7 bases matching TRBD1. The CDR3 runs to 14 residues. The ends lost 7 bases at V and 8 bases at J; junction bases unmatched: 16. Germline V gene sequence: CDR1 SQVTM, CDR2 ANQGSEA.

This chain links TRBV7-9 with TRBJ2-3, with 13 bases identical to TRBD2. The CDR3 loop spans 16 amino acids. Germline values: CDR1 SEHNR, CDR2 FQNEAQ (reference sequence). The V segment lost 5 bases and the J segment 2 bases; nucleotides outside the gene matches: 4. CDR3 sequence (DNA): TGTGCCAGCAGCGCAGGGACTAGCGGGGACACAGATACGCAGTATTTT. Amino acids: CASSAGTSGDTDTQYF.

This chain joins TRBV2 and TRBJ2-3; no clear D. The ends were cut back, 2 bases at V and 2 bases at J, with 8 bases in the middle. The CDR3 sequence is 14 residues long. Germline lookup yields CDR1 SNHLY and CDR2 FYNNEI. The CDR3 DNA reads TGTGCCAGCAGTGAAAGTACAAACACAGATACGCAGTATTTT. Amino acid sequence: CASSESTNTDTQYF.

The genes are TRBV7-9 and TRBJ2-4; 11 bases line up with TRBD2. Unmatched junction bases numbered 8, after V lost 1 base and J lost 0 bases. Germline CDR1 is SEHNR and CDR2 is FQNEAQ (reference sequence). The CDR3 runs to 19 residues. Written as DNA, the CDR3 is TGTGCCAGCAGCTTAGTTCGGCTAGCGGGAGGTTTAGCCAAAAACATTCAGTACTTC. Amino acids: CASSLVRLAGGLAKNIQYF.

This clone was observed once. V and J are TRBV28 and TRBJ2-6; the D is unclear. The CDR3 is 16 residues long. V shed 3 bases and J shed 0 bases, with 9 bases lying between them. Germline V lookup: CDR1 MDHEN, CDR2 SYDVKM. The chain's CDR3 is CASSFAGSSGANVLTF. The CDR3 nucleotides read TGTGCCAGCAGTTTTGCCGGAAGCTCTGGGGCCAACGTCCTGACTTTC. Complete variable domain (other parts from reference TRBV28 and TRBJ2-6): DVKVTQSSRYLVKRTGEKVFLECVQDMDHENMFWYRQDPGLGLRLIYFSYDVKMKEKGDIPEGYSVSREKKERFSLILESASTNQTSMYLCASSFAGSSGANVLTFGAGSRLTVL.

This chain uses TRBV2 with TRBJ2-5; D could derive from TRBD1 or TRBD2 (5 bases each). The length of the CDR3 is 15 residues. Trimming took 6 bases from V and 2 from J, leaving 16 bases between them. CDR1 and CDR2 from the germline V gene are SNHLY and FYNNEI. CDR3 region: CASRNRRLGQETQYF. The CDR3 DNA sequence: TGTGCCAGCAGGAACAGGAGGTTAGGACAAGAGACCCAGTACTTC.

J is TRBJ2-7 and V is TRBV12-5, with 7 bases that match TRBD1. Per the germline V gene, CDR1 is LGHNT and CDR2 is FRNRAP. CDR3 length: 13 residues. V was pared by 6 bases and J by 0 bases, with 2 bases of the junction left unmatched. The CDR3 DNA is TGTGCTAGTGGACAGGGGACCTCCTACGAGCAGTACTTC. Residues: CASGQGTSYEQYF. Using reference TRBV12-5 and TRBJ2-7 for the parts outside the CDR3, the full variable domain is DARVTQTPRHKVTEMGQEVTMRCQPILGHNTVFWYRQTMMQGLELLAYFRNRAPLDDSGMPKDRFSAEMPDATLATLKIQPSEPRDSAVYFCASGQGTSYEQYFGPGTRLTVT.

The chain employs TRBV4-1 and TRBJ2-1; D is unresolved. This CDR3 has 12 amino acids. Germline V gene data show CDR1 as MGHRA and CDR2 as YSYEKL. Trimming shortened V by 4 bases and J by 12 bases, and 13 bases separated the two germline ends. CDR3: CASSPGSQAQFF. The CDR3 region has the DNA TGCGCCAGCAGCCCAGGATCTCAGGCGCAGTTCTTC.

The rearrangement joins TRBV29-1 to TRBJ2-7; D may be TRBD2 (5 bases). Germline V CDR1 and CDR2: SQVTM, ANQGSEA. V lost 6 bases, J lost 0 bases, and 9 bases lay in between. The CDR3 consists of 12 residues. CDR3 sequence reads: CSVEGYSYEQYF. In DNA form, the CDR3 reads TGCAGCGTCGAGGGCTACTCCTACGAGCAGTACTTC.

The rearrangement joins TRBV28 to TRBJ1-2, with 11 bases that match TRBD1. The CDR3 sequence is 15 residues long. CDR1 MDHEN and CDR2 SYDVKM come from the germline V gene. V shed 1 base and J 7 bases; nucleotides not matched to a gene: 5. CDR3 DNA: TGTGCCAGCAGTTTATCGGACAGGGGGCGATTTGGCTACACCTTC. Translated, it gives CASSLSDRGRFGYTF.

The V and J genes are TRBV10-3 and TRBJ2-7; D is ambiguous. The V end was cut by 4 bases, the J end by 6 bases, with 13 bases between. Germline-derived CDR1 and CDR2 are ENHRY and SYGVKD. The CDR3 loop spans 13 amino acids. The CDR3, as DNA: TGTGCCATCAGTGTGGGGAATCGAGGCGAGCAGTACTTC. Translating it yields CAISVGNRGEQYF.

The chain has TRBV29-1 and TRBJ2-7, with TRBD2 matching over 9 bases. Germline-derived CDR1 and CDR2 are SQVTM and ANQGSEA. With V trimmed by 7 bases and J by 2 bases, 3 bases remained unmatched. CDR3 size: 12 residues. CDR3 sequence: CSASSGTYEQYF. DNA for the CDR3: TGCAGCGCATCTAGCGGGACCTACGAGCAGTACTTC.

DNA of the CDR3: TGTGCCAGCAGCCCGAGCCGCCGACAGGGTAGGAACTATGGCTACACCTTC. Residues: CASSPSRRQGRNYGYTF. V is TRBV7-8 and J is TRBJ1-2; 7 nucleotides line up with TRBD1. The V gene's germline CDR1 is SGHVS and CDR2 FQNEAQ. The CDR3 totals 17 residues. V lost 5 bases to trimming and J lost 2 bases; unmatched junction nucleotides: 14.

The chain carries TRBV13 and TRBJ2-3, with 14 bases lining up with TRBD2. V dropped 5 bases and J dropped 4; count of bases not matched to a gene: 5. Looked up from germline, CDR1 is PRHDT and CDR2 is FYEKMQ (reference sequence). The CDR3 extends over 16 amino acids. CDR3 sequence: CASSTGTSGSPDTQYF. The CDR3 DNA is TGTGCCAGCAGCACAGGGACTAGCGGGAGCCCAGATACGCAGTATTTT.

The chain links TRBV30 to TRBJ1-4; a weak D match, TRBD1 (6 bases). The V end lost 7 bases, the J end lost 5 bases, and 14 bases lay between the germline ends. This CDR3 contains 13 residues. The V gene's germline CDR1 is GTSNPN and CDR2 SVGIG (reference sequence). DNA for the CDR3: TGTGCCTCGAGCAGGGGTGGAAATGAAAAACTGTTTTTT. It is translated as CASSRGGNEKLFF.

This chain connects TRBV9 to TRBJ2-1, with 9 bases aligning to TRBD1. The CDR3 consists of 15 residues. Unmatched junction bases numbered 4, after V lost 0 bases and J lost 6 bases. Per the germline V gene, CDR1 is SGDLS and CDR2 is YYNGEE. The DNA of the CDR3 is TGTGCCAGCAGCGTAGGTCGGGACAGGGCCAATGAGCAGTTCTTC. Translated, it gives CASSVGRDRANEQFF.